This entry lists 26 T cell receptor beta chains sequenced from one sample in a study of PD-1 blockade in classical Hodgkin lymphoma. Regarding time point: cycle 4 day 1 (C4D1), after less than 7 weeks of nivolumab. All trial patients relapsed after autologous stem cell transplantation. Purification of CD4+ T cells from thawed PBMCs was performed via magnetic negative selection. The table came from immunoSEQ multiplex PCR; TCRdb's copy has only in-frame clones and leaves some out. The sample includes around 11,000 clones, around 74% of them seen just once. The material was CD4+ T cells from blood, obtained before the fourth cycle of nivolumab. The receptors here all came from a human donor with classical Hodgkin lymphoma.

The rearrangement joins TRBV28 to TRBJ1-1, with D tentatively TRBD1 (5 bases). This CDR3 contains 13 residues. CDR1 is MDHEN, CDR2 SYDVKM, per germline. The V end was cut by 6 bases, the J end by 1 base, with 9 bases between. The CDR3 is CASSHTGNTEAFF. CDR3 DNA: TGTGCCAGCAGCCACACAGGGAACACTGAAGCTTTCTTT.

V and J are TRBV15 and TRBJ2-5; D could derive from TRBD1 or TRBD2 (6 bases each). The V and J ends lost 8 bases and 6 bases respectively, with 25 bases between them. The CDR3 is 16 amino acids. Germline V gene lookup returns CDR1 LNHNV and CDR2 YYDKDF (reference sequence). CDR3 sequence: CATSINRGLQRKTQYF. The CDR3 DNA is TGTGCCACCTCTATTAACCGGGGGCTCCAGAGGAAGACCCAGTACTTC.

In this sample, this clone turned up once. CDR3 sequence reads: CASSYRGNVLTF. The DNA of the CDR3 is TGTGCCAGCAGTTACAGGGGGAACGTCCTGACTTTC. The chain couples TRBV6-5 to TRBJ2-6, with D possibly being TRBD1 (6 bases). Trimming left V 2 bases short and J 10 bases short, with 6 bases between. CDR1 is MNHEY, CDR2 SVGAGI, per germline. The length of the CDR3 is 12 residues.

The chain couples TRBV7-8 to TRBJ2-7; D gene unclear. Trimming stripped 0 bases from V and 2 bases from J, with 11 bases between. The CDR3 is 15 residues long. Germline V gene lookup returns CDR1 SGHVS and CDR2 FQNEAQ. In nucleotides, the CDR3 is TGTGCCAGCAGCTTAGCTGACTTCCTCGCCTACGAGCAGTACTTC. Its translation: CASSLADFLAYEQYF.

The genes are TRBV19 and TRBJ1-1; D remains ambiguous. This CDR3 is built from 16 residues. V was shortened by 7 bases and J by 6 bases, with 24 bases between the two germline ends. Germline V lookup: CDR1 LNHDA, CDR2 SQIVND (reference sequence). The chain's CDR3 is CASNKSTRRARAEAFF. DNA of the CDR3: TGTGCCAGTAATAAATCAACACGAAGAGCGCGGGCTGAAGCTTTCTTT.

V usage is TRBV30 and J usage is TRBJ1-5; unclear D gene. V was shortened by 1 base and J by 7 bases, with 8 bases between the two germline ends. CDR1 GTSNPN and CDR2 SVGIG come from the germline V gene (reference sequence). The length of the CDR3 is 12 residues. The CDR3 loop is CAWSGVKQPQHF. Here the CDR3 DNA reads TGTGCCTGGAGTGGGGTCAAACAGCCCCAGCATTTT.

This clone is a singleton in its sample. The chain joins TRBV6-4 to TRBJ2-3, with no clear D. This CDR3 region has 14 residues. Germline V gene lookup returns CDR1 MRHNA and CDR2 SNTAGT. Trimming left V 2 bases short and J 1 base short, with 7 bases between. The CDR3 DNA follows: TGTGCCAGCAGTGACGAAGGAGGCACAGATACGCAGTATTTT. Protein sequence: CASSDEGGTDTQYF.

This clone showed up just a few times. The chain joins TRBV28 to TRBJ1-1; D call uncertain. The V gene's germline CDR1 is MDHEN and CDR2 SYDVKM. V shed 7 bases and J shed 5 bases, with 14 bases lying between them. The length of the CDR3 is 13 residues. CDR3 region: CASTLGVWTEAFF. Here the CDR3 DNA reads TGTGCCAGCACCCTCGGGGTATGGACTGAAGCTTTCTTT.

J is TRBJ2-7 and V is TRBV29-1, with 10 bases identical to TRBD2. After removal of 7 bases from V and 5 bases from J, the junction contained 11 bases not matched to a gene. The CDR3 consists of 14 residues. Germline V gives CDR1 SQVTM, CDR2 ANQGSEA. The CDR3 DNA sequence: TGCAGCGCGACACTAGCGGGATTCATGGACGAGCAGTACTTC. Protein sequence: CSATLAGFMDEQYF.

The genes are TRBV7-3 and TRBJ2-5; TRBD2 matches 8 bases. The J segment lost 2 bases and the V segment lost 5 bases, leaving 7 bases of the junction unmatched. Germline CDR1 and CDR2: SGHTA and FQGTGA. This CDR3 has 15 residues. CDR3 DNA sequence: TGTGCCAGCAGCGAAACTAGCGGCCCACAAGAGACCCAGTACTTC. Its translation is CASSETSGPQETQYF.

This chain connects TRBV6-5 to TRBJ2-2; D gene unclear. The CDR3 runs to 14 residues. V lost 2 bases to trimming and J lost 5 bases, with 9 bases between them. Germline V lookup: CDR1 MNHEY, CDR2 SVGAGI. The CDR3 spells CASSYTRITGELFF. The CDR3 DNA is TGTGCCAGCAGTTACACACGGATTACCGGGGAGCTGTTTTTT.

The chain couples TRBV5-6 to TRBJ1-1; D is unclear. CDR3 length: 15 amino acids. Trimming took off 2 bases at V and 4 bases at J, with 15 bases between the two ends. Germline CDR1 and CDR2: SGHDT and YYEEEE. The CDR3 here is CASSLPGEVGTEAFF. CDR3 nucleotides: TGTGCCAGCAGCTTACCGGGAGAAGTCGGCACTGAAGCTTTCTTT.

The chain recombines TRBV19 with TRBJ2-4; 16 positions match TRBD2. This CDR3 contains 18 residues. Trimming at V came to 4 bases and at J to 7 bases, leaving 10 bases not matched to a gene. The V gene's germline CDR1 is LNHDA and CDR2 SQIVND (reference sequence). The CDR3 DNA reads as TGTGCCAGTAGTAGTACCGGGACTAGCGGGAGGGCCTTTAACATTCAGTACTTC. This gives the protein CASSSTGTSGRAFNIQYF.

This chain links TRBV15 with TRBJ1-1, with D possibly being TRBD1 (5 bases). Germline V gene data show CDR1 as LNHNV and CDR2 as YYDKDF (reference sequence). V dropped 3 bases and J dropped 1 base, with 9 bases sitting between them. The CDR3 totals 14 residues. The CDR3, as DNA: TGTGCCACCAGCAGGGCCAGGGCGAACACTGAAGCTTTCTTT. This translates into CATSRARANTEAFF.

The rearrangement links TRBV28 to TRBJ1-2; 8 bases line up with TRBD1. V gave up 0 bases and J gave up 5 bases; unmatched junction bases: 17. Germline loops: CDR1 MDHEN, CDR2 SYDVKM. This CDR3 spans 19 amino acids. The CDR3 protein is CASSLWGSEDRGRGYGYTF. In DNA, the CDR3 is TGTGCCAGCAGTTTATGGGGGTCGGAAGACAGGGGAAGGGGTTATGGCTACACCTTC.

The rearrangement joins TRBV7-8 to TRBJ1-3, with a tentative D call TRBD1 (6 bases). V lost 1 base to trimming and J lost 5 bases, with 12 bases between them. This CDR3 comprises 15 residues. Per germline, CDR1 SGHVS and CDR2 FQNEAQ. This CDR3 is CASSLGRWGRNTIYF. In DNA form, the CDR3 reads TGTGCCAGCAGCTTAGGAAGGTGGGGGCGAAACACCATATATTTT. Drawing the rest from reference TRBV7-8 and TRBJ1-3, the complete variable domain is GAGVSQSPRYKVAKRGQDVALRCDPISGHVSLFWYQQALGQGPEFLTYFQNEAQLDKSGLPSDRFFAERPEGSVSTLKIQRTQQEDSAVYLCASSLGRWGRNTIYFGEGSWLTVV.

This chain uses TRBV19 with TRBJ1-5, with D possibly matching TRBD1 (6 bases). Germline loops: CDR1 LNHDA, CDR2 SQIVND (reference sequence). The CDR3 sequence is 13 residues long. The V gene lost 8 bases and the J gene lost 6 bases, with 14 bases spanning the gap. This CDR3 is CASLRDNTQPQHF. CDR3 coding DNA: TGTGCCAGTCTACGGGACAACACTCAGCCCCAGCATTTT.

Details on this clone: This sample includes further DNA sequences coding for the same CDR3. V and J are TRBV7-8 and TRBJ1-2; D is uncertain. Trimming took 2 bases from V and 4 from J, leaving 8 bases between them. The CDR3 length is 13 residues. The germline V gene has CDR1 SGHVS and CDR2 FQNEAQ. The CDR3 coding sequence is TGTGCCAGCAGCTTAAGTGACATCTATGGCTACACCTTC. Amino acid sequence: CASSLSDIYGYTF.

The CDR3 reads CASSGGAGAGNEQFF. The CDR3 bases are TGTGCCAGCAGCGGGGGAGCGGGAGCGGGCAATGAGCAGTTCTTC. The rearrangement uses TRBV28 and TRBJ2-1; 8 nucleotides match TRBD2. Trimming removed 6 bases from V and 6 bases from J; junction bases left unmatched: 10. The germline gives CDR1 MDHEN, CDR2 SYDVKM. The CDR3 consists of 15 residues.

V and J are TRBV5-1 and TRBJ1-1; TRBD1 aligns across 10 bases. With V trimmed by 4 bases and J by 4 bases, 10 bases remained unmatched. Germline CDR1 is SGHRS and CDR2 is YFSETQ. This CDR3 comprises 16 residues. The CDR3 region is CASSSQGQGKGTEAFF. CDR3 coding DNA: TGCGCCAGCAGCAGCCAGGGACAGGGGAAGGGCACTGAAGCTTTCTTT.

This clone was recorded only once. This sequence joins TRBV9 and TRBJ1-2, with 9 bases identical to TRBD1. The junction had 8 bases not matched to a gene; V was cut back by 4 bases and J by 4 bases. Looked up from germline, CDR1 is SGDLS and CDR2 is YYNGEE. CDR3 length: 15 residues. CDR3 sequence: CASSTRTGEGYGYTF. The DNA of the CDR3 is TGTGCCAGCAGCACCAGGACAGGGGAGGGCTATGGCTACACCTTC.

This clone was counted between two and nine times. The CDR3 here is CASSPRDSNQPQHF. CDR3 in DNA: TGTGCCAGCAGCCCCCGGGACAGTAATCAGCCCCAGCATTTT. The J gene is TRBJ1-5, the V gene TRBV7-9; TRBD1 aligns across 7 bases. CDR3 length equals 14 residues. Unmatched junction bases numbered 5, after V lost 5 bases and J lost 4 bases. Germline CDR1 and CDR2: SEHNR and FQNEAQ (reference sequence).

In its sample, this clone was seen once. The sample has other DNA sequences that encode this CDR3 too. This rearrangement joins TRBV2 to TRBJ1-5; D might be TRBD1 (6 bases). V was clipped by 4 bases and J by 4 bases, with 11 bases between them. Germline CDR1 is SNHLY and CDR2 is FYNNEI. The CDR3 has 14 residues. The DNA for the CDR3 is TGTGCCAGCAGTGGGCCAGGGGCGAATCAGCCCCAGCATTTT. This gives the protein CASSGPGANQPQHF.

The genes are TRBV7-9 and TRBJ2-7; D gene ambiguous. Per the germline V gene, CDR1 is SEHNR and CDR2 is FQNEAQ (reference sequence). Trimming removed 3 bases at V and 6 bases at J, with 6 bases between. This CDR3 spans 11 amino acids. Written as DNA, the CDR3 is TGTGCCAGCAGCTTCATTTCCGAGCAGTACTTC. The encoded protein is CASSFISEQYF. The variable domain in full, completed from reference TRBV7-9 and TRBJ2-7, reads DTGVSQNPRHKITKRGQNVTFRCDPISEHNRLYWYRQTLGQGPEFLTYFQNEAQLEKSRLLSDRFSAERPKGSFSTLEIQRTEQGDSAMYLCASSFISEQYFGPGTRLTVT.

The chain couples TRBV19 to TRBJ2-1, with TRBD2 matching over 9 bases. Germline V gene lookup returns CDR1 LNHDA and CDR2 SQIVND (reference sequence). V lost 4 bases, J lost 6 bases, and 4 bases stayed unmatched. This CDR3 spans 14 amino acids. The chain's CDR3 is CASSTSGISNEQFF. The CDR3 DNA follows: TGTGCCAGTAGTACTAGCGGGATAAGCAATGAGCAGTTCTTC.

V gene TRBV2 combines with J gene TRBJ2-3; 7 nucleotides line up with TRBD2. Germline CDR1 reads SNHLY; CDR2 reads FYNNEI. Trimming at V came to 7 bases and at J to 1 base, leaving 5 bases not matched to a gene. The CDR3 runs to 14 residues. CDR3 in amino acids: CASNRAGRTDTQYF. CDR3 DNA sequence: TGTGCCAGCAACAGAGCGGGACGCACAGATACGCAGTATTTT.